The text below deals with one T cell receptor beta chain. Antigen unknown. The ends were cut back, 3 bases at V and 3 bases at J, with 9 bases in the middle. This CDR3 region has 14 residues. The germline V gene has CDR1 SEHNR and CDR2 FQNEAQ (reference sequence). PCR amplification relied on 60 Vbeta primers (plus 13 Jbeta primers). Study processing details: A follow-up analysis tallied 86 million or so unique TCR beta chains, approximately 11 million shared. The assay was immunoSEQ multiplex PCR, and TCRdb's table has in-frame clones only and misses some. V and J calls and clone size are those listed in that table; D and trimming were worked out from the DNA. Altogether 120,000 or so clones are present, less than 80% being singletons, with the ten largest covering 3% to 4.5%. The source of the sample is a study of cytomegalovirus exposure and HLA in healthy donors. Study-level findings and limits: Apart from CMV serostatus, no immune exposure information was available. When presence/absence was analysed, sequencing depth was taken to be roughly uniform across donors. In a later analysis, donors in an Asian-associated ancestry cluster reportedly had fewer N-insertions in productive TCRs than the cohort mean.

The clonotype comes from a man aged 30 to 45 in good health and CMV-seronegative. Input material: PBMCs. This chain uses TRBV7-9 with TRBJ1-5; D remains ambiguous. The CDR3 here is CASSFDTVNQPQHF. The DNA for the CDR3 is TGTGCCAGCAGCTTCGACACAGTCAATCAGCCCCAGCATTTT. Based on the CDR3 plus reference TRBV7-9 and TRBJ1-5, the full variable domain is DTGVSQNPRHKITKRGQNVTFRCDPISEHNRLYWYRQTLGQGPEFLTYFQNEAQLEKSRLLSDRFSAERPKGSFSTLEIQRTEQGDSAMYLCASSFDTVNQPQHFGDGTRLSIL.